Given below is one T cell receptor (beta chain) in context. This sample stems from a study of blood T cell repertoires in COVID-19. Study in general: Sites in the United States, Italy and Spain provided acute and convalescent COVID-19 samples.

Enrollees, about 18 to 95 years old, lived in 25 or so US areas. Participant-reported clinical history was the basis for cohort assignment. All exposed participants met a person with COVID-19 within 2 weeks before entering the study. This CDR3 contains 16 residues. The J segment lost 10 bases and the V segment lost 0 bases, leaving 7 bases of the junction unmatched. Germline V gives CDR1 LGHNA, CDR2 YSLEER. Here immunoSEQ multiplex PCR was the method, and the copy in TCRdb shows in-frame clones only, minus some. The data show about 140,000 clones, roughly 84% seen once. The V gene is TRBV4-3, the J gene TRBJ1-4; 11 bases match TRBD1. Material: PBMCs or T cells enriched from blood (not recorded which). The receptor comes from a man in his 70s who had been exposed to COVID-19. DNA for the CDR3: TGCGCCAGCAGCCAAGACCTCGGACAGGGGGCGAGAAAACTGTTTTTT. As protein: CASSQDLGQGARKLFF.